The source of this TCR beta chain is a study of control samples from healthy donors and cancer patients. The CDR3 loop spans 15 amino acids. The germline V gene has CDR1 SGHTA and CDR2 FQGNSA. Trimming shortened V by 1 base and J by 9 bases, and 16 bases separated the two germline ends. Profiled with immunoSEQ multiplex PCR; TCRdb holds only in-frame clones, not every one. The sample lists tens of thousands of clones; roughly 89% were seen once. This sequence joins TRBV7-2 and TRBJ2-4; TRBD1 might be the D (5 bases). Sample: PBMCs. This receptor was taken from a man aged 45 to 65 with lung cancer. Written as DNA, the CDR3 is TGTGCCAGCAGCTTAGAGGGTCAGGGATCGGGCATTCAGTACTTC. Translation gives CASSLEGQGSGIQYF.